Below, 28 T cell receptor beta chains from the same sample are listed, as sequenced in a study of OX40 agonist ivuxolimab in advanced cancers. Repertoires were generated with immunoSEQ multiplex PCR, while TCRdb's copy carries only in-frame clones and drops some. The sample shows about 52,000 clones, approximately 91% of them seen only once. Specimen: CD4+ or CD8+ T cells sorted from blood, collected in a trial of the OX40 agonist ivuxolimab. These receptors were taken from an adult with an advanced solid tumor such as melanoma, head and neck, liver or kidney cancer.

The J gene is TRBJ1-5, the V gene TRBV21-1; the table's D call, TRBD1, was not checked against the DNA. TRBV21-1 is designated a pseudogene. The CDR3 loop spans 19 amino acids. The CDR3 DNA sequence: TGTGCCAGCAGACACCAATCGGACAGGGGGTTTTATAGCAATCAGCCCCAGCATTTT. Translated, it gives CASRHQSDRGFYSNQPQHF.

The V gene is TRBV4-3, the J gene TRBJ2-1; D remains unclear. This CDR3 region has 16 residues. The germline V and J ends were trimmed by 0 bases and 8 bases, with 17 bases remaining between them. CDR1 is LGHNA, CDR2 YSLEER, per germline. The CDR3, as DNA: TGCGCCAGCAGCCAAGATTTAACCGACTTTTCGGATGAGCAGTTCTTC. Translated, it gives CASSQDLTDFSDEQFF.

The CDR3 DNA follows: TGTGCCAGCACCACAGACATATCTGCCGGGGAGCTGTTTTTT. Amino acid sequence: CASTTDISAGELFF. This chain uses TRBV27 with TRBJ2-2; D is unresolved. This CDR3 region has 14 residues. Deletions cut 7 bases from V and 6 bases from J, with 15 bases between. Per germline, CDR1 MNHEY and CDR2 SMNVEV (reference sequence).

This sequence joins TRBV30 and TRBJ2-7, with a weak D call TRBD2 (6 bases). Germline assignment: CDR1 GTSNPN and CDR2 SVGIG (reference sequence). The V gene lost 6 bases and the J gene lost 3 bases, with 15 bases spanning the gap. The CDR3 loop spans 13 amino acids. Here the CDR3 DNA reads TGTGCCTGCCAGGGCGGGACCCTCTACGAGCAGTACTTC. It codes for CACQGGTLYEQYF.

The chain is built from TRBV4-1 and TRBJ2-2; tentative D call: TRBD2 (5 bases). Germline V gives CDR1 MGHRA, CDR2 YSYEKL. The length of the CDR3 is 17 residues. V lost 1 base and J 3 bases, leaving 15 bases between the germline ends. The CDR3 DNA reads TGCGCCAGCAGCCAAGGGGTACGCGGGCCGGACACCGGGGAGCTGTTTTTT. Encoded protein: CASSQGVRGPDTGELFF.

The chain recombines TRBV7-3 with TRBJ2-1; TRBD2 agrees at 9 bases. Trimming at V came to 1 base and at J to 8 bases, leaving 6 bases not matched to a gene. The length of the CDR3 is 15 residues. Germline CDR1 reads SGHTA; CDR2 reads FQGTGA. CDR3 in DNA: TGTGCCAGCAGCTTAAAAGCGGGGGGCTGGGATGAGCAGTTCTTC. It codes for CASSLKAGGWDEQFF.

The chain links TRBV25-1 to TRBJ1-5; the D is unclear. Germline CDR1 MGHDK, CDR2 SYGVNS. The CDR3 spans 16 residues. The germline V and J ends were trimmed by 8 bases and 2 bases, with 19 bases remaining between them. This CDR3 reads CASQENTESGNQPQHF. The CDR3 bases are TGTGCCAGCCAAGAAAACACGGAATCAGGCAATCAGCCCCAGCATTTT.

The V and J genes are TRBV6-1 and TRBJ1-2; weak D call: TRBD1 (5 bases). Germline V gene sequence: CDR1 MNHNS, CDR2 SASEGT. This CDR3 is built from 16 residues. V shed 1 base and J shed 4 bases, with 16 bases lying between them. The CDR3 sequence: CASSEEGWEFAYGYTF. Here the CDR3 DNA reads TGTGCCAGCAGTGAAGAGGGGTGGGAATTCGCCTATGGCTACACCTTC.

CDR3 amino acids: CASSFGLFSSTDTQYF. CDR3 nucleotides: TGTGCCAGCAGTTTTGGACTTTTTTCTAGCACAGATACGCAGTATTTT. This rearrangement joins TRBV6-5 to TRBJ2-3; TRBD2 is a possible D gene (5 bases). CDR3 size: 16 residues. CDR1 and CDR2 from the germline V gene are MNHEY and SVGAGI. Trimming took 4 bases from V and 0 from J, leaving 14 bases between them.

The rearrangement links TRBV19 to TRBJ1-1; the D is unclear. The ends were cut back, 3 bases at V and 4 bases at J, with 12 bases in the middle. The V gene's germline CDR1 is LNHDA and CDR2 SQIVND (reference sequence). The CDR3 has 14 residues. The CDR3: CASSIASRGTEAFF. Here the CDR3 DNA reads TGTGCCAGTAGTATCGCCAGCCGAGGCACTGAAGCTTTCTTT. Drawing the rest from reference TRBV19 and TRBJ1-1, the complete variable domain is DGGITQSPKYLFRKEGQNVTLSCEQNLNHDAMYWYRQDPGQGLRLIYYSQIVNDFQKGDIAEGYSVSREKKESFPLTVTSAQKNPTAFYLCASSIASRGTEAFFGQGTRLTVV.

This clone occurred a few times. V is TRBV4-3 and J is TRBJ1-1; D is possibly TRBD1 (6 bases). Looked up from germline, CDR1 is LGHNA and CDR2 is YSLEER. V lost 0 bases and J 9 bases, leaving 11 bases between the germline ends. The CDR3 consists of 13 residues. The chain's CDR3 is CASSQDRGDQAFF. Written as DNA, the CDR3 is TGCGCCAGCAGCCAAGACAGGGGTGACCAAGCTTTCTTT.

The chain combines TRBV6-5 with TRBJ1-1; D is unclear. Trimming took off 6 bases at V and 0 bases at J, with 11 bases between the two ends. This CDR3 contains 14 residues. Germline V gene sequence: CDR1 MNHEY, CDR2 SVGAGI. CDR3 DNA: TGTGCCAGCAGCCCCGGCGGATTGAACACTGAAGCTTTCTTT. Translating it yields CASSPGGLNTEAFF.

The chain is built from TRBV10-3 and TRBJ2-7; D remains unclear. CDR1 ENHRY and CDR2 SYGVKD come from the germline V gene. This CDR3 is 13 amino acids long. V shed 4 bases and J shed 3 bases, with 10 bases lying between them. CDR3 nucleotide sequence: TGTGCCATCAGTGGTGACACTAACTACGAGCAGTACTTC. This encodes CAISGDTNYEQYF.

The V gene is TRBV7-8, the J gene TRBJ2-7, with 13 bases identical to TRBD2. The germline V gene encodes CDR1 SGHVS and CDR2 FQNEAQ. V trimming: 1 base; J trimming: 6 bases; junction bases outside the gene matches: 6. The CDR3 runs 16 residues. In nucleotides, the CDR3 is TGTGCCAGCAGCTTAGATGGACTAGCGGGGGAGGCCGAGCAGTACTTC. It codes for CASSLDGLAGEAEQYF. Full variable domain (missing parts from reference TRBV7-8 and TRBJ2-7): GAGVSQSPRYKVAKRGQDVALRCDPISGHVSLFWYQQALGQGPEFLTYFQNEAQLDKSGLPSDRFFAERPEGSVSTLKIQRTQQEDSAVYLCASSLDGLAGEAEQYFGPGTRLTVT.

This clone was recorded once. The gene calls are TRBV6-6 and TRBJ2-1; 12 nucleotides agree with TRBD1. CDR3 size: 15 residues. After removal of 6 bases from V and 8 bases from J, the junction contained 8 bases not matched to a gene. CDR1 and CDR2 (germline): MNHNY, SVGAGI (reference sequence). The CDR3 region is CASSSGTGGLDEQFF. The CDR3, as DNA: TGTGCCAGCAGCTCCGGGACAGGGGGCCTGGATGAGCAGTTCTTC.

This clone was observed a handful of times. The genes are TRBV7-7 and TRBJ2-7, with D perhaps being TRBD1 or TRBD2 (5 bases each). Trimming took 1 base from V and 6 from J, leaving 13 bases between them. Germline assignment: CDR1 SSHAT and CDR2 FNYEAQ (reference sequence). CDR3 length: 14 amino acids. Written as DNA, the CDR3 is TGTGCCAGCAGCTTAGGGACTGGGGGTAGCGAGCAGTACTTC. This translates into CASSLGTGGSEQYF. The full variable domain, rest sourced from reference TRBV7-7 and TRBJ2-7, is GAGVSQSPRYKVTKRGQDVTLRCDPISSHATLYWYQQALGQGPEFLTYFNYEAQPDKSGLPSDRFSAERPEGSISTLTIQRTEQRDSAMYRCASSLGTGGSEQYFGPGTRLTVT.

The V call is TRBV19, the J call TRBJ1-1, with D possibly TRBD1 on 5 matching bases. This CDR3 comprises 13 residues. V was clipped by 6 bases and J by 0 bases, with 8 bases between them. The V gene's germline CDR1 is LNHDA and CDR2 SQIVND (reference sequence). The CDR3 here is CASSGGLNTEAFF. The DNA of the CDR3 is TGTGCCAGTAGCGGGGGGTTGAACACTGAAGCTTTCTTT.

This rearrangement joins TRBV7-2 to TRBJ2-1, with a possible D match to TRBD2 (5 bases). Germline assignment: CDR1 SGHTA and CDR2 FQGNSA. The CDR3 length is 14 residues. V was trimmed by 1 base and J by 8 bases, leaving 12 bases between them. The CDR3 reads CASSLVAHGDEQFF. CDR3 coding DNA: TGTGCCAGCAGCTTAGTTGCCCACGGGGATGAGCAGTTCTTC.

The table lists this clone with a count of one. This chain links TRBV6-6 with TRBJ2-2; D unclear. The CDR3 is 14 amino acids. V was pared by 7 bases and J by 1 base, with 10 bases between. CDR1 and CDR2 (germline): MNHNY, SVGAGI (reference sequence). The CDR3 loop reads CASIVEVNTGELFF. The CDR3 bases are TGTGCCAGCATAGTCGAGGTGAACACCGGGGAGCTGTTTTTT.

The chain links TRBV4-3 to TRBJ2-7; no reliable D call. Looked up from germline, CDR1 is LGHNA and CDR2 is YSLEER. This CDR3 comprises 14 residues. V was trimmed by 0 bases and J by 2 bases, leaving 8 bases between them. The CDR3 sequence: CASSQDLGTYEQYF. CDR3 nucleotides: TGCGCCAGCAGCCAAGATCTTGGCACCTACGAGCAGTACTTC.

Written as DNA, the CDR3 is TGTGCCAGCAGTAGACAGGGGGGCTATTCTTCTGGCTACACCTTC. Translating gives CASSRQGGYSSGYTF. The genes are TRBV27 and TRBJ1-2; 9 bases align to TRBD1. The germline gives CDR1 MNHEY, CDR2 SMNVEV (reference sequence). The CDR3 contains 15 residues. The junction had 11 bases not matched to a gene; V was cut back by 5 bases and J by 7 bases.

The chain couples TRBV6-5 to TRBJ1-6, with D possibly TRBD1 on 5 matching bases. The CDR3 is 14 residues long. Per the germline V gene, CDR1 is MNHEY and CDR2 is SVGAGI. V lost 7 bases, J lost 9 bases, and 16 bases lay in between. In nucleotides, the CDR3 is TGTGCCAGCACCAACGCGGGGGGGGGTTCACCCCTCCACTTT. It encodes CASTNAGGGSPLHF.

This sequence joins TRBV5-1 and TRBJ2-1; weak D call: TRBD2 (5 bases). The V and J ends lost 4 bases and 6 bases respectively, with 20 bases between them. This CDR3 has 16 amino acids. Germline V gene data show CDR1 as SGHRS and CDR2 as YFSETQ. This chain's CDR3 is CASSAFGQRASNEQFF. CDR3 in DNA: TGCGCCAGCAGCGCCTTTGGGCAGAGGGCGTCCAATGAGCAGTTCTTC.

The chain links TRBV7-9 to TRBJ2-3, with 7 positions matching TRBD1. In germline, CDR1 is SEHNR, CDR2 FQNEAQ (reference sequence). This CDR3 comprises 14 residues. V shed 3 bases and J 4 bases; nucleotides not matched to a gene: 4. This CDR3 is CASSLGQTADTQYF. In nucleotides, the CDR3 is TGTGCCAGCAGCTTGGGACAGACGGCAGATACGCAGTATTTT.

This CDR3 reads CASSHPGGELFF. The CDR3 DNA reads as TGTGCCAGCAGCCACCCAGGGGGGGAGCTGTTTTTT. The chain uses TRBV7-7 and TRBJ2-2, with a possible D match to TRBD1 (5 bases). There are 12 residues in the CDR3. Per germline, CDR1 SSHAT and CDR2 FNYEAQ (reference sequence). Trimming removed 5 bases from V and 8 bases from J, with 9 bases in between.

The V and J genes are TRBV28 and TRBJ1-1; TRBD1 agrees at 10 bases. Trimming removed 6 bases from V and 3 bases from J; junction bases left unmatched: 10. Germline V gene lookup returns CDR1 MDHEN and CDR2 SYDVKM. The CDR3 contains 16 residues. CDR3 sequence: CASSPVRDRGDTEAFF. The CDR3 nucleotides read TGTGCCAGCAGCCCGGTCCGGGACAGGGGAGACACTGAAGCTTTCTTT.

This clone was seen only a few times. The chain carries TRBV30 and TRBJ1-6; D is unresolved. Trimming removed 0 bases at V and 18 bases at J, with 15 bases between. Germline V lookup: CDR1 GTSNPN, CDR2 SVGIG (reference sequence). This CDR3 comprises 12 residues. CDR3: CAWSVAGLEPHF. As DNA, the CDR3 is TGTGCCTGGAGTGTAGCCGGACTAGAGCCCCACTTT.

This chain uses TRBV2 with TRBJ1-2, with D perhaps TRBD1 (5 bases). Germline V CDR1 and CDR2: SNHLY, FYNNEI. The CDR3 covers 15 residues. Trimming took 2 bases from V and 4 from J, leaving 14 bases between them. CDR3 in DNA: TGTGCCAGCAGTGAAAGGTTCGGGGCGTCCTATGGCTACACCTTC. It yields the protein CASSERFGASYGYTF.